This T cell receptor (beta chain) was captured in a study of blood T cell repertoires in COVID-19. Turning to the study itself: PBMCs, B-cell-depleted T cells, or T cells provided the cDNA or gDNA that made up the material.

The CDR3 spans 18 residues. The V gene lost 4 bases and the J gene lost 0 bases, with 19 bases spanning the gap. Using immunoSEQ multiplex PCR, the repertoire was profiled, and TCRdb retains in-frame clones only, with some absent. The sample yields 650,000 to 800,000 clones, about 87% seen once. The J gene is TRBJ1-3, the V gene TRBV23-1, with TRBD1 as a possible D gene (6 bases). TRBV23-1 is known as an ORF, though its function is uncertain. The sequence was obtained from a woman between 18 and 29 years old with acute or convalescent COVID-19. Sample: peripheral blood. The CDR3 spells CASSRPTGFLNSGNTIYF. The CDR3 DNA sequence: TGCGCCAGCAGTCGGCCGACAGGTTTTCTAAACTCTGGAAACACCATATATTTT.